A selection of T cell receptor beta chains follows, all from one sample in a study of cytomegalovirus exposure and HLA in healthy donors. The method was immunoSEQ multiplex PCR; TCRdb's version includes in-frame clones alone and lacks a portion of them. In the table there are around 120,000 clones, more than 60% of which are singletons. Sample: PBMCs. The source is a woman between 50 and 59 years old in good health and CMV-seropositive. Each CDR3 is given with its conserved first and last residue.

TRBV7-2	CASSLRGSYEQYF
TRBV11-3	CASSFTGTHNEQFF
TRBV11-1	CASSLDMYQPQHF
TRBV7-2	CASSLARVGGYTF
TRBV19	CASRRTGVDSPLHF
TRBV7-3	CASSGEAGTSTDTQYF
TRBV4-1	CASSQGGRSYEQYF
TRBV5-4	CASSLAAGVSYNEQFF
TRBV28	CASDDSGGLNTGELFF
TRBV6-6	CASTLGRAYSNQPQHF
TRBV10-3	CAISLTDTFTEAFF
TRBV27	CASRPGLVSGEQFF
TRBV30	CAWNPDRGGGYTF
TRBV5-5	CASSPLGTGERWNTEAFF
TRBV2	CASSQQGLEQYF
TRBV6-5	CASSYSRTVSYEQYF
TRBV5-6	CASSIRGRYGYTF
TRBV2	CASSGQGPTDTQYF
TRBV11-2	CASSPLAGVKGEQFF
TRBV11-3	CASSLQKNTEAFF
TRBV5-4	CASSLWANSYNEQFF
TRBV7-2	CASSLGGRAYEQYF
TRBV27	CASSFTGLGNTIYF
TRBV7-9	CASSADMNTEAFF